The 32 T cell receptor beta chains given below trace back to one sample, sequenced in a study of T cells in Graves' hyperthyroidism and ophthalmopathy. TCR beta CDR3 regions were amplified from RNA. TCR CDR3 underwent first-round RT-PCR with the HTBI primer set. TCRdb reprocessed the multiplex PCR reads with MiXCR, giving one entry per CDR3 protein. The sample shows around 540,000 distinct CDR3 sequences, 15% to 20% of them seen only once. Sequencing was carried out using blood. The receptors here all came from a woman aged 25-40 years with Graves' ophthalmopathy.

This clonotype appeared many times. V and J are TRBV12-3 or TRBV12-4 and TRBJ2-3; TRBD1 aligns across 9 bases. The CDR3 is made up of 15 amino acids. V gave up 0 bases and J gave up 6 bases; unmatched junction bases: 4. CDR3 bases: TGTGCCAGCAGTTTAGCGGACAGGGGCTACGATACGCAGTATTTT. It translates to CASSLADRGYDTQYF.

This clonotype was seen ten or more times. The chain uses TRBV27 and TRBJ1-2; D gene uncertain. Deletions cut 6 bases from V and 2 bases from J, with 7 bases between. In germline, CDR1 is MNHEY, CDR2 SMNVEV (reference sequence). This CDR3 spans 12 amino acids. In DNA form, the CDR3 reads TGTGCCAGCAGCCCGAGCAACTATGGCTACACCTTC. It yields the protein CASSPSNYGYTF.

This clonotype has a handful of counts. The V call is TRBV19, the J call TRBJ2-7; D gene ambiguous. Germline V CDR1 and CDR2: LNHDA, SQIVND (reference sequence). The CDR3 extends over 13 amino acids. Trimming took off 3 bases at V and 7 bases at J, with 13 bases between the two ends. CDR3 in DNA: TGTGCCAGTAGTATTGATACAGACCTGGAGCAGTACTTC. Translation gives CASSIDTDLEQYF.

This clonotype was seen ten or more times. The chain combines TRBV11-2 with TRBJ2-3, with 7 bases lining up with TRBD1. Germline trimming cut 1 base from V and 2 bases from J; bases unmatched to any gene: 9. The CDR3 covers 17 residues. Germline-derived CDR1 and CDR2 are SGHAT and FQNNGV. The CDR3 region is CASSLGGQVLLTDTQYF. The CDR3 bases are TGTGCCAGCAGCTTAGGCGGACAGGTTCTTCTCACAGATACGCAGTATTTT.

The sample holds a few counts of this clonotype. V gene TRBV19 combines with J gene TRBJ2-5; D is tentatively TRBD1 or TRBD2 (6 bases each). CDR1 is LNHDA, CDR2 SQIVND, per germline (reference sequence). Between the trimmed V and J ends, which lost 4 bases and 5 bases, there was a span of 14 bases. The CDR3 is 14 amino acids. CDR3 nucleotides: TGTGCCAGTAGTAGTTTTCGGGGGCCGGAGACCCAGTACTTC. It is translated as CASSSFRGPETQYF.

In this sample, this clonotype turned up many times. The chain couples TRBV20-1 to TRBJ2-2; D gene ambiguous. This CDR3 is 15 amino acids long. Deletions cut 1 base from V and 0 bases from J, with 9 bases between. The germline CDR1 and CDR2 sequences are DFQATT and SNEGSKA (reference sequence). The CDR3: CSARADASNTGELFF. In nucleotides, the CDR3 is TGCAGTGCTAGAGCGGACGCATCGAACACCGGGGAGCTGTTTTTT.

This chain uses TRBV5-6 with TRBJ1-1; D gene unclear. This CDR3 is built from 15 residues. The germline V and J ends were trimmed by 1 base and 3 bases, with 13 bases remaining between them. Germline V gene data show CDR1 as SGHDT and CDR2 as YYEEEE. CDR3 residues: CASSLYGELDTEAFF. The CDR3 DNA follows: TGTGCCAGCAGCTTGTATGGGGAACTGGACACTGAAGCTTTCTTT. The variable domain in full, completed from reference TRBV5-6 and TRBJ1-1, reads DAGVTQSPTHLIKTRGQQVTLRCSPKSGHDTVSWYQQALGQGPQFIFQYYEEEERQRGNFPDRFSGHQFPNYSSELNVNALLLGDSALYLCASSLYGELDTEAFFGQGTRLTVV.

The chain has TRBV20-1 and TRBJ2-7, with no clear D. Germline CDR1 reads DFQATT; CDR2 reads SNEGSKA (reference sequence). This CDR3 spans 12 amino acids. The ends were cut back, 1 base at V and 4 bases at J, with 8 bases in the middle. Written as DNA, the CDR3 is TGCAGTGCTAGAGGGGCCCTTTACGAGCAGTACTTC. Amino acids: CSARGALYEQYF.

With regard to this clonotype: This may be a read error: a much more frequent sequence differs by one nucleotide. The rearrangement uses TRBV2 and TRBJ2-2, with a tentative D call TRBD1 (6 bases). Trimming took 8 bases from V and 3 from J, leaving 19 bases between them. The CDR3 is made up of 16 amino acids. Germline CDR1 and CDR2: SNHLY and FYNNEI. The CDR3 bases are TGTGCCAGCCGGCGGTGGCAGGGGATGCACACCGGGGAGCTGTTTTTT. Its translation is CASRRWQGMHTGELFF.

This clonotype was observed at least ten times. This chain joins TRBV7-8 and TRBJ1-4; no reliable D call. Germline lookup yields CDR1 SGHVS and CDR2 FQNEAQ. The CDR3 has 15 amino acids. The germline V and J ends were trimmed by 1 base and 0 bases, with 6 bases remaining between them. The CDR3 loop reads CASSLVSATNEKLFF. In DNA, the CDR3 is TGTGCCAGCAGCTTAGTTAGCGCAACTAATGAAAAACTGTTTTTT.

This clonotype was recorded many times. V and J are TRBV6-2 or TRBV6-3 and TRBJ2-7; tentative D call: TRBD2 (6 bases). The CDR3 has 14 amino acids. Germline V gene sequence: CDR1 MNHEY, CDR2 SVGEGT. Trimming cost V 8 bases and J 2 bases, with 16 bases left between them. The CDR3 loop reads CASGRNGGAYEQYF. The DNA of the CDR3 is TGTGCCAGCGGAAGGAACGGAGGGGCCTACGAGCAGTACTTC.

This clonotype was seen many times. The chain carries TRBV28 and TRBJ1-4; TRBD1 aligns across 7 bases. The CDR3 consists of 16 residues. From germline, CDR1 is MDHEN and CDR2 SYDVKM. The V and J ends lost 3 bases and 5 bases, in that order; junction bases with no gene match: 9. The CDR3: CASSFVVGTANEKLFF. The CDR3 region has the DNA TGTGCCAGCAGTTTTGTGGTCGGGACAGCAAATGAAAAACTGTTTTTT.

This clonotype showed up many times. This chain uses TRBV11-3 with TRBJ2-3, with D maybe TRBD2 (6 bases). The V and J ends lost 1 base and 1 base respectively, with 9 bases between them. The CDR3 runs to 15 residues. Germline values: CDR1 SGHNT, CDR2 YENEEA. CDR3 sequence reads: CASSLGGRRTDTQYF. CDR3 bases: TGTGCCAGCAGCTTAGGGGGGAGGCGCACAGATACGCAGTATTTT.

This clonotype was recorded a few times. CDR3 in amino acids: CSARDRTSGGYTF. CDR3 nucleotide sequence: TGCAGTGCTAGAGACCGAACTTCGGGCGGCTACACCTTC. V usage is TRBV20-1 and J usage is TRBJ1-2, with no clear D. From germline, CDR1 is DFQATT and CDR2 SNEGSKA (reference sequence). The CDR3 totals 13 residues. Trimming cost V 0 bases and J 8 bases, with 13 bases left between them.

This clonotype occurred a few times. This chain joins TRBV3-1 and TRBJ2-7; 10 bases line up with TRBD2. Trimming cost V 10 bases and J 6 bases; bases outside gene matches: 6. The germline gives CDR1 LGHDT, CDR2 YNNKEL (reference sequence). This CDR3 contains 12 residues. CDR3 loop: CATGTSAGEQYF. CDR3 DNA sequence: TGTGCCACCGGGACTAGCGCAGGCGAGCAGTACTTC.

This clonotype was observed a single time. A much larger clone differs by one base, so this may be a read error. The chain uses TRBV29-1 and TRBJ2-5; D uncertain. The CDR3 has 13 amino acids. Germline V gene lookup returns CDR1 SQVTM and CDR2 ANQGSEA. In DNA, the CDR3 is TGCAGCGCTGAAGCTAGGCAACAAGAGACCCAGTACTTC. Its protein product is CSAEARQQETQYF.

The rearrangement uses TRBV20-1 and TRBJ2-1; 10 bases are a match to TRBD2. Germline V gene data show CDR1 as DFQATT and CDR2 as SNEGSKA (reference sequence). With 5 bases clipped from V and 7 bases from J, the junction kept 14 bases outside the gene matches. This CDR3 comprises 16 residues. CDR3: CSAVDRSGRDWNEQFF. DNA for the CDR3: TGCAGTGCTGTGGATAGAAGCGGGAGGGATTGGAATGAGCAGTTCTTC.

The chain has TRBV7-2 and TRBJ2-2; unclear D gene. Trimming cost V 2 bases and J 4 bases, with 5 bases left between them. The CDR3 has 13 residues. Germline V gene lookup returns CDR1 SGHTA and CDR2 FQGNSA. The CDR3 DNA reads as TGTGCCAGCAGCTTACCAGTCACCGGGGAGCTGTTTTTT. This sequence encodes CASSLPVTGELFF. The full variable domain, completed using reference TRBV7-2 and TRBJ2-2, is GAGVSQSPSNKVTEKGKDVELRCDPISGHTALYWYRQSLGQGLEFLIYFQGNSAPDKSGLPSDRFSAERTGGSVSTLTIQRTQQEDSAVYLCASSLPVTGELFFGEGSRLTVL.

This clonotype showed up many times. This chain uses TRBV7-2 with TRBJ2-1, with D perhaps matching TRBD2 (5 bases). The CDR3 spans 16 residues. CDR1 SGHTA and CDR2 FQGNSA come from the germline V gene. V was cut by 2 bases and J by 5 bases, with 16 bases left in between. CDR3 coding DNA: TGTGCCAGCAGCTTAAATGGCGTGGGAGTTAACAATGAGCAGTTCTTC. This sequence encodes CASSLNGVGVNNEQFF.

Many counts were recorded for this clonotype. The rearrangement joins TRBV9 to TRBJ2-5, with D possibly TRBD2 on 6 matching bases. V was cut by 1 base and J by 1 base, with 14 bases left in between. This CDR3 spans 16 amino acids. CDR1 is SGDLS and CDR2 is YYNGEE in the germline V gene. CDR3 region: CASSVNPGDFQETQYF. As DNA, the CDR3 is TGTGCCAGCAGCGTAAACCCGGGGGACTTCCAAGAGACCCAGTACTTC. Variable domain in full (rest from reference TRBV9 and TRBJ2-5): DSGVTQTPKHLITATGQRVTLRCSPRSGDLSVYWYQQSLDQGLQFLIQYYNGEERAKGNILERFSAQQFPDLHSELNLSSLELGDSALYFCASSVNPGDFQETQYFGPGTRLLVL.

This clonotype was observed a handful of times. J is TRBJ1-5 and V is TRBV7-2; D ambiguous. The V and J ends lost 1 base and 3 bases respectively, with 10 bases between them. The CDR3 consists of 15 residues. Germline CDR1 is SGHTA and CDR2 is FQGNSA. CDR3 sequence reads: CASSLVSGTNQPQHF. For the CDR3, the DNA is TGTGCCAGCAGCTTAGTATCAGGAACCAATCAGCCCCAGCATTTT. The full variable domain, in which reference TRBV7-2 and TRBJ1-5 provide the parts outside the CDR3, is GAGVSQSPSNKVTEKGKDVELRCDPISGHTALYWYRQSLGQGLEFLIYFQGNSAPDKSGLPSDRFSAERTGGSVSTLTIQRTQQEDSAVYLCASSLVSGTNQPQHFGDGTRLSIL.

In this sample, this clonotype turned up many times. The chain recombines TRBV6-1 with TRBJ1-2; TRBD1 matches 9 bases. The trim removed 1 base at V and 4 bases at J, leaving 10 bases unmatched. In germline, CDR1 is MNHNS, CDR2 SASEGT. The CDR3 is 17 residues long. The CDR3: CASSEGRGQGMSYGYTF. In nucleotides, the CDR3 is TGTGCCAGCAGTGAAGGGAGAGGACAGGGGATGAGCTATGGCTACACCTTC.

The chain employs TRBV12-3 or TRBV12-4 and TRBJ2-3; D remains unclear. The V gene lost 5 bases and the J gene lost 2 bases, with 11 bases spanning the gap. The CDR3 totals 14 residues. This CDR3 is CASSDVSYTDTQYF. CDR3 bases: TGTGCCAGCAGTGATGTGAGTTACACAGATACGCAGTATTTT.

This clonotype has a count of ten or more. The J gene is TRBJ2-3, the V gene TRBV4-1; the match to TRBD2 covers 7 bases. There are 16 residues in the CDR3. Trimming removed 0 bases from V and 3 bases from J; junction bases left unmatched: 6. Germline lookup yields CDR1 MGHRA and CDR2 YSYEKL. Here the CDR3 reads CASSQEILAVTDTQYF. As DNA, the CDR3 is TGCGCCAGCAGCCAAGAGATTCTAGCGGTAACAGATACGCAGTATTTT.

The table lists this clonotype with many counts. The chain is built from TRBV20-1 and TRBJ2-5; a possible D gene is TRBD2 (6 bases). V was trimmed by 5 bases and J by 4 bases, leaving 23 bases between them. The CDR3 is 16 residues long. Germline V gives CDR1 DFQATT, CDR2 SNEGSKA (reference sequence). DNA for the CDR3: TGCAGTGCTGGTCTGGTGAGCGTTAAGGGAGGAGAGACCCAGTACTTC. Amino acid sequence: CSAGLVSVKGGETQYF.

The CDR3 protein is CASSQVGLAGPGSDTQYF. The CDR3 DNA is TGCGCCAGCAGCCAAGTGGGTCTGGCGGGACCGGGGTCAGATACGCAGTATTTT. The chain couples TRBV4-1 to TRBJ2-3; a possible D gene is TRBD2 (6 bases). The V end was cut by 1 base, the J end by 4 bases, with 21 bases between. Germline-derived CDR1 and CDR2 are MGHRA and YSYEKL. CDR3 length equals 18 residues.

The table lists this clonotype with a count of one. For the CDR3, the DNA is TGTGCCAGCAGGATATACGGGGGGTCTTCCTACGAGCAGTACTTC. Protein sequence: CASRIYGGSSYEQYF. The J gene is TRBJ2-7, the V gene TRBV28; the match to TRBD2 covers 7 bases. The J segment lost 1 base and the V segment lost 6 bases, leaving 9 bases of the junction unmatched. CDR1 is MDHEN, CDR2 SYDVKM, per germline. The CDR3 sequence is 15 residues long.

This clonotype was found a few times. The J gene is TRBJ2-7, the V gene TRBV28; 10 bases line up with TRBD1. The V gene end was trimmed by 3 bases and the J gene end by 4 bases; junction bases not matched to a gene: 9. This CDR3 contains 16 residues. Germline values: CDR1 MDHEN, CDR2 SYDVKM. CDR3 sequence: CASSLGPGQGLYEQYF. In DNA form, the CDR3 reads TGTGCCAGCAGTTTGGGTCCGGGACAGGGGCTTTACGAGCAGTACTTC. Based on the CDR3 plus reference TRBV28 and TRBJ2-7, the full variable domain is DVKVTQSSRYLVKRTGEKVFLECVQDMDHENMFWYRQDPGLGLRLIYFSYDVKMKEKGDIPEGYSVSREKKERFSLILESASTNQTSMYLCASSLGPGQGLYEQYFGPGTRLTVT.

This clonotype was seen many times. The chain joins TRBV7-8 to TRBJ2-1, with TRBD2 identical over 9 bases. CDR1 and CDR2 (germline): SGHVS, FQNEAQ. The CDR3 loop spans 16 amino acids. V lost 1 base, J lost 3 bases, and 4 bases stayed unmatched. The CDR3 bases are TGTGCCAGCAGCTTAGGCGGGAGGGTGTTCTACAATGAGCAGTTCTTC. Its translation: CASSLGGRVFYNEQFF.

This clonotype was seen repeatedly, ten times or more. CDR3 nucleotide sequence: TGTGCCAGCAGCCCTCAGCTTGTAAACACTGAAGCTTTCTTT. It translates to CASSPQLVNTEAFF. The chain joins TRBV3-1 to TRBJ1-1; D gene uncertain. CDR1 and CDR2 from the germline V gene are LGHDT and YNNKEL (reference sequence). V lost 4 bases, J lost 2 bases, and 11 bases lay in between. This CDR3 is 14 amino acids long.

The table lists this clonotype with many counts. This chain joins TRBV2 and TRBJ2-4, with D uncertain. V was cut by 4 bases and J by 8 bases, with 6 bases left in between. Per the germline V gene, CDR1 is SNHLY and CDR2 is FYNNEI. The CDR3 has 11 residues. CDR3 DNA: TGTGCCAGCAGTGCGAGTGACATTCAGTACTTC. Translation gives CASSASDIQYF. Complete variable domain (other parts from reference TRBV2 and TRBJ2-4): EPEVTQTPSHQVTQMGQEVILRCVPISNHLYFYWYRQILGQKVEFLVSFYNNEISEKSEIFDDQFSVERPDGSNFTLKIRSTKLEDSAMYFCASSASDIQYFGAGTRLSVL.

This chain uses TRBV9 with TRBJ2-1; 10 bases agree with TRBD2. The trim removed 0 bases at V and 0 bases at J, leaving 6 bases unmatched. This CDR3 region has 18 residues. Per germline, CDR1 SGDLS and CDR2 YYNGEE. The CDR3 reads CASSVDLSGRASYNEQFF. In DNA, the CDR3 is TGTGCCAGCAGCGTAGACTTAAGCGGGAGGGCCTCCTACAATGAGCAGTTCTTC.